The 11 T cell receptor beta chains given below trace back to one sample, sequenced in a study of CD8 T cells in ankylosing spondylitis. MiXCR was run by TCRdb on the 5' RACE reads, yielding one entry per CDR3 protein. Among 350,000 to 450,000 distinct CDR3 sequences listed, approximately 22% were seen once. Sequencing was performed on blood, either unsorted or a sorted T cell fraction (not recorded which). These receptors all stem from a male donor with ankylosing spondylitis or in good health (not recorded which).

This clonotype was detected many times. The chain carries TRBV11-2 and TRBJ2-7, with D maybe TRBD1 (6 bases). The CDR3 is made up of 14 amino acids. Trimming stripped 3 bases from V and 1 base from J, with 10 bases between. CDR1 and CDR2 (germline): SGHAT, FQNNGV. CDR3 protein: CASSFTGRSYEQYF. The DNA of the CDR3 is TGTGCCAGCAGCTTTACAGGGAGATCCTACGAGCAGTACTTC.

V is TRBV29-1 and J is TRBJ2-2, with D possibly matching TRBD1 (5 bases). The V gene's germline CDR1 is SQVTM and CDR2 ANQGSEA. CDR3 size: 15 residues. V was shortened by 7 bases and J by 6 bases, with 21 bases between the two germline ends. The CDR3 loop reads CSAYNPGQGAGELFF. Here the CDR3 DNA reads TGCAGCGCCTATAACCCCGGGCAGGGCGCCGGGGAGCTGTTTTTT.

This clonotype was counted only a few times. The V call is TRBV29-1, the J call TRBJ2-7; the D gene is possibly TRBD2 (6 bases). The CDR3 runs to 12 residues. Trimming stripped 7 bases from V and 3 bases from J, with 13 bases between. Germline V CDR1 and CDR2: SQVTM, ANQGSEA. CDR3 coding DNA: TGCAGCGCCGCGGAGGGTTTCTACGAGCAGTACTTC. Translating it yields CSAAEGFYEQYF.

CDR3 in amino acids: CASSQEALTGELFF. CDR3 bases: TGCGCCAGCAGCCAAGAAGCGCTTACCGGGGAGCTGTTTTTT. J is TRBJ2-2 and V is TRBV4-1; D remains ambiguous. The germline CDR1 and CDR2 sequences are MGHRA and YSYEKL. V was trimmed by 0 bases and J by 5 bases, leaving 7 bases between them. This CDR3 has 14 amino acids.

This clonotype was observed a few times. The chain couples TRBV24-1 to TRBJ2-7; TRBD1 might be the D (6 bases). The length of the CDR3 is 14 residues. V dropped 9 bases and J dropped 10 bases, with 24 bases sitting between them. Germline V gene sequence: CDR1 KGHDR, CDR2 SFDVKD. The CDR3 sequence: CATQPSGTPDTQYF. In nucleotides, the CDR3 is TGTGCCACCCAACCATCCGGGACACCCGACACACAGTACTTC.

This clonotype showed up just a few times. The J gene is TRBJ2-3, the V gene TRBV12-3 or TRBV12-4; the D call may be TRBD1 or TRBD2 (5 bases each). The length of the CDR3 is 13 residues. Between the trimmed V and J ends, which lost 7 bases and 7 bases, there was a span of 15 bases. This chain's CDR3 is CASIGDQENTQYF. CDR3 sequence (DNA): TGTGCCAGCATTGGGGACCAGGAAAATACGCAGTATTTT.

This clonotype was picked up a small number of times. The J gene is TRBJ2-2, the V gene TRBV29-1, with 7 bases fitting TRBD2. This CDR3 contains 12 residues. Unmatched junction bases numbered 5, after V lost 5 bases and J lost 8 bases. CDR1 and CDR2 (germline): SQVTM, ANQGSEA. CDR3: CSVQTSSGELFF. As DNA, the CDR3 is TGCAGCGTTCAGACTAGCTCTGGGGAGCTGTTTTTT.

This chain links TRBV15 with TRBJ2-2; perhaps TRBD2 as D (5 bases). Between the trimmed V and J ends, which lost 0 bases and 2 bases, there was a span of 10 bases. The CDR3 runs to 16 residues. The germline V gene encodes CDR1 LNHNV and CDR2 YYDKDF (reference sequence). DNA for the CDR3: TGTGCCACCAGCAGAGAATCTGGACTCAACACCGGGGAGCTGTTTTTT. It translates to CATSRESGLNTGELFF.

This clonotype was seen more than once but under ten times. The genes are TRBV20-1 and TRBJ1-5; no firm D call. Trimming shortened V by 0 bases and J by 1 base, and 13 bases separated the two germline ends. Per germline, CDR1 DFQATT and CDR2 SNEGSKA (reference sequence). This CDR3 spans 16 amino acids. CDR3 DNA sequence: TGCAGTGCTAGAGATCACGTGGAAGGAAGCAATCAGCCCCAGCATTTT. The encoded protein is CSARDHVEGSNQPQHF.

This chain connects TRBV7-8 to TRBJ2-1, with 8 positions matching TRBD2. The CDR3 spans 17 residues. J gave up 5 bases and V 1 base, and 10 bases lay outside the gene matches. CDR1 is SGHVS and CDR2 is FQNEAQ in the germline V gene. Here the CDR3 DNA reads TGTGCCAGCAGCTTAGGCGGAGCGGGGGCCCAGCACAATGAGCAGTTCTTC. Residues: CASSLGGAGAQHNEQFF. Based on the CDR3 plus reference TRBV7-8 and TRBJ2-1, the full variable domain is GAGVSQSPRYKVAKRGQDVALRCDPISGHVSLFWYQQALGQGPEFLTYFQNEAQLDKSGLPSDRFFAERPEGSVSTLKIQRTQQEDSAVYLCASSLGGAGAQHNEQFFGPGTRLTVL.

There are many counts of this clonotype. This chain joins TRBV12-3 or TRBV12-4 and TRBJ2-5; 8 bases map to TRBD1. V lost 8 bases to trimming and J lost 2 bases; unmatched junction nucleotides: 10. This CDR3 has 15 amino acids. Written as DNA, the CDR3 is TGTGCCAGCTCCTCCATTGGACAGGGACAAGAGACCCAGTACTTC. Amino acid sequence: CASSSIGQGQETQYF.